This T cell receptor (beta chain) was observed in a study of radiation and T cells in renal cell carcinoma. Overall study findings and caveats: In blood, top tumor clones expanded by 2 weeks, shrinking by 4.

Turning to this clone: Its antigen is undetermined.

Germline assignment: CDR1 SGHDT and CDR2 YYEEEE. V lost 5 bases, J lost 4 bases, and 10 bases lay in between. The CDR3 consists of 13 residues. The data were produced by immunoSEQ multiplex PCR, yet TCRdb's version contains in-frame clones alone and is incomplete. The sample lists 130,000 to 150,000 clones, roughly 90% occurring once. Time point: blood 4 weeks post-SBRT, at nephrectomy. Treatment given: 15 Gy SBRT to primary tumor, nephrectomy 4 weeks later. The rearrangement joins TRBV5-6 to TRBJ1-5; D remains ambiguous. Sequenced material: blood, taken from a patient whose treatment included radiotherapy and nephrectomy. The clonotype was recovered from a woman in her fifties or sixties with renal cell carcinoma. CDR3 sequence: CASSRTVNQPQHF. The CDR3, as DNA: TGTGCCAGCAGTCGGACGGTAAATCAGCCCCAGCATTTT. The full variable domain, with the rest looked up from reference TRBV5-6 and TRBJ1-5, is DAGVTQSPTHLIKTRGQQVTLRCSPKSGHDTVSWYQQALGQGPQFIFQYYEEEERQRGNFPDRFSGHQFPNYSSELNVNALLLGDSALYLCASSRTVNQPQHFGDGTRLSIL.